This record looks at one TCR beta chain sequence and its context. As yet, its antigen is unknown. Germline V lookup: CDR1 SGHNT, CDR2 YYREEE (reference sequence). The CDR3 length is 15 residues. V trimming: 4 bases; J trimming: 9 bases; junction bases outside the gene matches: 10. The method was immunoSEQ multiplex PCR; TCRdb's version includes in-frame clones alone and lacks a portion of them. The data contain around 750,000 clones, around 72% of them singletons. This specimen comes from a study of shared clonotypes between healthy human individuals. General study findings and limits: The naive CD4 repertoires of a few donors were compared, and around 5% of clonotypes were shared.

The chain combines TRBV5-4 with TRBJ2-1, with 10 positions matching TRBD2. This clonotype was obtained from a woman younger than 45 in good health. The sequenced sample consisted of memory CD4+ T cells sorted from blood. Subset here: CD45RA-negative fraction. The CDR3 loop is CASSPGTSVPGEQFF. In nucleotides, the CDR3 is TGTGCCAGCAGCCCCGGGACTAGCGTCCCGGGTGAGCAGTTCTTC.